These 2 T cell receptor beta chains came from one sample sequenced in a study of identical twins. TCRdb recomputed calls from the 5' RACE reads with MiXCR, one row per CDR3 protein. Here the sample spans about 430,000 distinct CDR3 sequences, around 20% being singletons. The source material was naive T cells sorted from blood. The receptors come from a man in his fifties or sixties in good health.

In its sample, this clonotype was seen a few times. The rearrangement joins TRBV27 to TRBJ2-3; no clear D. This CDR3 has 11 residues. Germline CDR1 MNHEY, CDR2 SMNVEV (reference sequence). V lost 6 bases to trimming and J lost 5 bases, with 6 bases between them. CDR3 nucleotide sequence: TGTGCCAGCAGAGTCGAAGATACGCAGTATTTT. Translation gives CASRVEDTQYF.

This clonotype was recorded many times. The V gene is TRBV5-1, the J gene TRBJ2-3; TRBD2 matches at 10 bases. The ends lost 0 bases at V and 1 base at J; junction bases unmatched: 5. CDR3 length: 17 amino acids. Germline V lookup: CDR1 SGHRS, CDR2 YFSETQ. The CDR3 is CASSLVLAGEGTDTQYF. CDR3 DNA sequence: TGCGCCAGCAGCTTGGTCCTAGCGGGAGAGGGCACAGATACGCAGTATTTT.